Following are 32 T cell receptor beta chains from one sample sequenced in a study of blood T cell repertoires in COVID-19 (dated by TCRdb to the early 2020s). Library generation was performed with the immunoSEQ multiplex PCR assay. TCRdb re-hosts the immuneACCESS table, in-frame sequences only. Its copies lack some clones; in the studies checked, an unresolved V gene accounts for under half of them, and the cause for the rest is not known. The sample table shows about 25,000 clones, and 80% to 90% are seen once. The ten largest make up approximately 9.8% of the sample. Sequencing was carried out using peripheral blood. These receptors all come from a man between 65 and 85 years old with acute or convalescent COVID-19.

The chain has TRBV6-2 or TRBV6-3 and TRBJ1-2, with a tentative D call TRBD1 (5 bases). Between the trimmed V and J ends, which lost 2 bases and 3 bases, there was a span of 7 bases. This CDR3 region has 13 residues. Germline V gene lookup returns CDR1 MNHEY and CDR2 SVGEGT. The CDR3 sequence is CASSYQGDYGYTF. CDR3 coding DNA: TGTGCCAGCAGTTACCAGGGTGACTATGGCTACACCTTC.

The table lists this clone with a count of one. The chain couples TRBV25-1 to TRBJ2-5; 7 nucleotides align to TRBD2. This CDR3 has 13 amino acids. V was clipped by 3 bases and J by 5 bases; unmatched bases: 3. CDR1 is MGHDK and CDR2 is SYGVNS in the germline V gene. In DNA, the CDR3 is TGTGCCAGCAGTGAGGCGGGAGTCGAGACCCAGTACTTC. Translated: CASSEAGVETQYF.

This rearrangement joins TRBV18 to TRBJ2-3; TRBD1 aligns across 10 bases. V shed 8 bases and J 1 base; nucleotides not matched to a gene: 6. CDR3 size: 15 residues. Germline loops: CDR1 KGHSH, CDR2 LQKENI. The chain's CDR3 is CASRRGTGGTDTQYF. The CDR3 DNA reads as TGTGCCAGCCGACGGGGGACAGGGGGCACAGATACGCAGTATTTT.

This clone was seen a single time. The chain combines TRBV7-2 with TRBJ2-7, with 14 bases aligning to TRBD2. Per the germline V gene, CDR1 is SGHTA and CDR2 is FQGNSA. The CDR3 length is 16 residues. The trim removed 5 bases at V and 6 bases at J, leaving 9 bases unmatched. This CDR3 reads CASSPAPGLAGAEQYF. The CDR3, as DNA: TGTGCCAGCAGCCCCGCACCGGGACTAGCGGGGGCCGAGCAGTACTTC. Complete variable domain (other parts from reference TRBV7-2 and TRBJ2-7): GAGVSQSPSNKVTEKGKDVELRCDPISGHTALYWYRQSLGQGLEFLIYFQGNSAPDKSGLPSDRFSAERTGGSVSTLTIQRTQQEDSAVYLCASSPAPGLAGAEQYFGPGTRLTVT.

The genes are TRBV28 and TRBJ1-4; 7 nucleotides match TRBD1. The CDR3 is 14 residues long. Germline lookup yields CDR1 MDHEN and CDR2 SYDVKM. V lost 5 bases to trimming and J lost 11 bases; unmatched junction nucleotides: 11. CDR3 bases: TGTGCCAGCAGTCCAGTACAGGGGCGAACGAAACTGTTTTTT. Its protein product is CASSPVQGRTKLFF.

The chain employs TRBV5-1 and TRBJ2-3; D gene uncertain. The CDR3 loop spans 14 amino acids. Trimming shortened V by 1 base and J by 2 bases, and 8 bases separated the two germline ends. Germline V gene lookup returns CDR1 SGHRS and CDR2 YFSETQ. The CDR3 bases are TGCGCCAGCAGCTTGCCCCCTGTCACAGATACGCAGTATTTT. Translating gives CASSLPPVTDTQYF.

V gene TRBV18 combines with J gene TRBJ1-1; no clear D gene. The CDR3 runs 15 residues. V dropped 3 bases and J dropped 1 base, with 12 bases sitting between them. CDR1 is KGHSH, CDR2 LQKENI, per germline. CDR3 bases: TGTGCCAGCTCACCCAGCACGGGAAGGAACACTGAAGCTTTCTTT. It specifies CASSPSTGRNTEAFF.

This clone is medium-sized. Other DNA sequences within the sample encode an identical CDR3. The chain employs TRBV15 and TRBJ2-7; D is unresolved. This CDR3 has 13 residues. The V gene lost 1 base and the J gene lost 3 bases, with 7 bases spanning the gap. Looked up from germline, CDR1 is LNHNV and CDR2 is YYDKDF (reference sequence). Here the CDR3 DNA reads TGTGCCACCAGCAGAGGAAGGAGCTACGAGCAGTACTTC. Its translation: CATSRGRSYEQYF.

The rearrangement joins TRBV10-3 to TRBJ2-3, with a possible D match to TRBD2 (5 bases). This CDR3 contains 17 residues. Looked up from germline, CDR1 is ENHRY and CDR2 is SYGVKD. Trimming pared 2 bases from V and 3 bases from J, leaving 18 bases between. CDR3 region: CAISEAGLWGTTDTQYF. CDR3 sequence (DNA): TGTGCCATCAGTGAGGCCGGACTCTGGGGAACGACAGATACGCAGTATTTT.

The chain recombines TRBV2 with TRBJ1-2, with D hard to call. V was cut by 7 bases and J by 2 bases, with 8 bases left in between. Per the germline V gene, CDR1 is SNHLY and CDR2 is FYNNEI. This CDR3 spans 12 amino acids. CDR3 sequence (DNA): TGTGCCAGCAAACCCCAGAACTATGGCTACACCTTC. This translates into CASKPQNYGYTF.

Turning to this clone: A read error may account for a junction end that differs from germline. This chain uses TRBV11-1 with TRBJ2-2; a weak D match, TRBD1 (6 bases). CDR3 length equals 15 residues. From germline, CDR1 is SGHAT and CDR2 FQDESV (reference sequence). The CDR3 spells CAGSLYLSGAGELFF. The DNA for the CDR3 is TGTGCCGGCAGCTTATACCTATCAGGGGCCGGGGAGCTGTTTTTT.

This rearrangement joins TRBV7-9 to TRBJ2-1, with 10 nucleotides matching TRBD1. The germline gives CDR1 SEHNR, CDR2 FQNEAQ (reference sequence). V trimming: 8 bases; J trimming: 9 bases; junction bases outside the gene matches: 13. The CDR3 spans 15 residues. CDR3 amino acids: CASDESGTGVSEQFF. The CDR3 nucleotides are TGTGCCAGCGATGAATCCGGGACAGGGGTTAGTGAGCAGTTCTTC.

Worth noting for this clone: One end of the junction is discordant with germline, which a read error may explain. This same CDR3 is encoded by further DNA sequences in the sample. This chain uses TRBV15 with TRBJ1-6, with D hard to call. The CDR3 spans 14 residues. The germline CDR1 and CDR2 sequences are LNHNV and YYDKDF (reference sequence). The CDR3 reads CATSGDRVGSPLHF. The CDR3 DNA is TGTGCCACCAGCGGAGACCGGGTAGGATCACCCCTCCACTTT.

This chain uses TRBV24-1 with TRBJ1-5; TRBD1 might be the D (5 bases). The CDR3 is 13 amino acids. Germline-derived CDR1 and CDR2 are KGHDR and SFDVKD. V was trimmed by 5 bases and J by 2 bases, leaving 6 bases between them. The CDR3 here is CATSGGGNQPQHF. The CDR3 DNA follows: TGTGCCACCAGTGGGGGGGGCAATCAGCCCCAGCATTTT.

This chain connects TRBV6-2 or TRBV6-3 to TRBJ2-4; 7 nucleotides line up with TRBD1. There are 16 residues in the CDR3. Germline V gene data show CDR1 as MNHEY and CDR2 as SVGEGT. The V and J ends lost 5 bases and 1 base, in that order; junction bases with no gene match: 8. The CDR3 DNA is TGTGCCAGCAGTCCCCAGGGGGAAGGCGCCAAAAACATTCAGTACTTC. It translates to CASSPQGEGAKNIQYF.

CDR3 protein: CASSYSLKREGNEQFF. The CDR3 DNA reads TGTGCCAGCAGTTACAGCTTAAAGCGGGAGGGCAATGAGCAGTTCTTC. The chain has TRBV6-6 and TRBJ2-1; 10 bases are shared with TRBD2. This CDR3 comprises 16 residues. V was pared by 2 bases and J by 6 bases, with 7 bases of the junction left unmatched. The germline CDR1 and CDR2 sequences are MNHNY and SVGAGI (reference sequence).

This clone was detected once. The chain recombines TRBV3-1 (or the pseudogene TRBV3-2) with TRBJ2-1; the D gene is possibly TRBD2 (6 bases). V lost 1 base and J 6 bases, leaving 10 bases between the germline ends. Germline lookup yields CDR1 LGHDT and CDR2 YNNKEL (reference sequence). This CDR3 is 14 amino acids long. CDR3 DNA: TGTGCCAGCAGCCAAGTCGGGGGATCCAATGAGCAGTTCTTC. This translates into CASSQVGGSNEQFF.

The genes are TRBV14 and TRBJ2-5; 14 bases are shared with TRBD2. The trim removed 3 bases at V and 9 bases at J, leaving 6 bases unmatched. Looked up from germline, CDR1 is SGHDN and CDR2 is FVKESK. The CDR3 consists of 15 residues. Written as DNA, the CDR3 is TGTGCCAGCAGCCAGCGACTAGCGGGGGGGGTGGCCCAGTACTTC. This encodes CASSQRLAGGVAQYF.

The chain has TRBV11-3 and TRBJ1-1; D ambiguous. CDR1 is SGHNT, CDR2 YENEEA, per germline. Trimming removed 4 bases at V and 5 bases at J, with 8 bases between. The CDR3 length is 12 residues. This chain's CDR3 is CASSSGGTEAFF. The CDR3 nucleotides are TGTGCCAGCAGCTCGGGTGGGACTGAAGCTTTCTTT.

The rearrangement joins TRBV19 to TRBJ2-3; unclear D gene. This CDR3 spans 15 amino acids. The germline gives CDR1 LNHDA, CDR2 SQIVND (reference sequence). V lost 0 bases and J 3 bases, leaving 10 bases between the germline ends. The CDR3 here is CASSIDSHTTDTQYF. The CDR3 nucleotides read TGTGCCAGTAGTATAGACAGTCATACGACAGATACGCAGTATTTT.

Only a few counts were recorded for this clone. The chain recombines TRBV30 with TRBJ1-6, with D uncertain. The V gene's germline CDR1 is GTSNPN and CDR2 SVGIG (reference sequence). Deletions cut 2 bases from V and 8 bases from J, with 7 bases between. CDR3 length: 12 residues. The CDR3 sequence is CAWSPGDSPLHF. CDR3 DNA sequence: TGTGCCTGGAGTCCCGGGGATTCACCCCTCCACTTT.

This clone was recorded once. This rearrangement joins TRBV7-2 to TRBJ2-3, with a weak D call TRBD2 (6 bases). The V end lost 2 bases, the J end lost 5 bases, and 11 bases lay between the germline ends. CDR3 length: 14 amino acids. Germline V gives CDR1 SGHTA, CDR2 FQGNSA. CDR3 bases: TGTGCCAGCAGCTTAAGGCGGGGAGGAGATACGCAGTATTTT. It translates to CASSLRRGGDTQYF.

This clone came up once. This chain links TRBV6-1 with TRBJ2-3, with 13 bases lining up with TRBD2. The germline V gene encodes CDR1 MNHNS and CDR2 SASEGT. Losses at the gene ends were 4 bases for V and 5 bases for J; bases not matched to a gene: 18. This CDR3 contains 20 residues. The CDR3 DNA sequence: TGTGCCAGCAGTGCGCCAGGGACTCACCGACTAGCGGGGGGTATAGATACGCAGTATTTT. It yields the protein CASSAPGTHRLAGGIDTQYF.

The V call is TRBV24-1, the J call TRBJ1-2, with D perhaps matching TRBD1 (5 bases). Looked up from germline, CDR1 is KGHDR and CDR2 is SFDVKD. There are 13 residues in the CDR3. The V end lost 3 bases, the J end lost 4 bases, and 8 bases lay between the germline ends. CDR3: CATSDGGVYGYTF. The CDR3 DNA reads TGTGCCACCAGTGATGGGGGGGTCTATGGCTACACCTTC.

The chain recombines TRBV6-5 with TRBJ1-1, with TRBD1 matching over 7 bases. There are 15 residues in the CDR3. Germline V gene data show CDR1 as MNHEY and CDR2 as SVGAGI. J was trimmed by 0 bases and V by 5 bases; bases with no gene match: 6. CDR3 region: CASSTRQGLNTEAFF. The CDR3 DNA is TGTGCCAGCAGTACCAGACAGGGACTGAACACTGAAGCTTTCTTT.

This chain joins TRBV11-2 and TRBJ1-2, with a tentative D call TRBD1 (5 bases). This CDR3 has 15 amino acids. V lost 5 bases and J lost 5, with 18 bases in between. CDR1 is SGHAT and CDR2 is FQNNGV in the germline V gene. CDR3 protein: CASSPDMAAPYGYTF. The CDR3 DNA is TGTGCCAGCAGCCCGGACATGGCCGCACCATATGGCTACACCTTC.

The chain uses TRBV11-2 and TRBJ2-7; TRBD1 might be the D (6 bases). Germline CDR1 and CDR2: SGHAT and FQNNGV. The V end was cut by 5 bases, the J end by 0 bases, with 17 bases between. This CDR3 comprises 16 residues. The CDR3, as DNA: TGTGCCAGCAGCCCAGAGGGACATGCCAGCTCCTACGAGCAGTACTTC. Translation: CASSPEGHASSYEQYF.

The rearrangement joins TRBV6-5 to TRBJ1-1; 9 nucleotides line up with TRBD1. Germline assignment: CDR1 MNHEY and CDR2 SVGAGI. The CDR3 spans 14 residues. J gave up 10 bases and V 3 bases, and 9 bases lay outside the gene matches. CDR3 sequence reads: CASSYGTGYYGAFF. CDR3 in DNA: TGTGCCAGCAGTTATGGGACAGGGTATTATGGAGCTTTCTTT.

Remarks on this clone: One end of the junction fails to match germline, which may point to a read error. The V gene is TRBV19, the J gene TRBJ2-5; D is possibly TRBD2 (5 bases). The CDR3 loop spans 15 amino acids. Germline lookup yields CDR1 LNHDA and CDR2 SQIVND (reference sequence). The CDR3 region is CASSMIPGLWETQYF. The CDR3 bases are TGTGCCAGCAGTATGATCCCGGGGTTGTGGGAGACCCAGTACTTC.

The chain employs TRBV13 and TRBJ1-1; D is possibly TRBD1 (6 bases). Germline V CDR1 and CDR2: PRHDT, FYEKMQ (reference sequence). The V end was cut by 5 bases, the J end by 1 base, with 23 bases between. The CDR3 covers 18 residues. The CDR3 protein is CASSQMTGGRFSNTEAFF. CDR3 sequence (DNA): TGTGCCAGCAGCCAAATGACAGGAGGCCGATTCTCGAACACTGAAGCTTTCTTT.

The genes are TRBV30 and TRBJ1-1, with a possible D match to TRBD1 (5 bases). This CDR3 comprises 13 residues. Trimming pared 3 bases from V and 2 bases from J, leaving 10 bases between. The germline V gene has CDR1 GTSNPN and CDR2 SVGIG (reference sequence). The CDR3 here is CAWRRDSNTEAFF. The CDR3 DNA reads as TGTGCCTGGAGGAGAGACAGCAACACTGAAGCTTTCTTT.

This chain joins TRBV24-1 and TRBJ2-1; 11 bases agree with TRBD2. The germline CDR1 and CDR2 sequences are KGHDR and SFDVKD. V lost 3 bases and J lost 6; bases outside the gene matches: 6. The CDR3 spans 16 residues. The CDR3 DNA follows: TGTGCCACCAGTGATACCGGGACTAGCGGACTCAATGAGCAGTTCTTC. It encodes CATSDTGTSGLNEQFF.